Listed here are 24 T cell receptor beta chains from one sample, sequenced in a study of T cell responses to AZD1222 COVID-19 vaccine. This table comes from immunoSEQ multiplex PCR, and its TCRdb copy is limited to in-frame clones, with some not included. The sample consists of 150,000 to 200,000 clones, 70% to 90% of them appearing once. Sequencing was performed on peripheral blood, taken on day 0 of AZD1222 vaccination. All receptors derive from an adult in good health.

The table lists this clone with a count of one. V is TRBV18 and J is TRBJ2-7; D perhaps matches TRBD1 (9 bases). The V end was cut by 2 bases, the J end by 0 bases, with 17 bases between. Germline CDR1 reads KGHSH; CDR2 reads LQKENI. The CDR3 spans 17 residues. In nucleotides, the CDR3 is TGTGCCAGCTCACCAGTTAGCGGGGACAGGGACTCCTACGAGCAGTACTTC. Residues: CASSPVSGDRDSYEQYF.

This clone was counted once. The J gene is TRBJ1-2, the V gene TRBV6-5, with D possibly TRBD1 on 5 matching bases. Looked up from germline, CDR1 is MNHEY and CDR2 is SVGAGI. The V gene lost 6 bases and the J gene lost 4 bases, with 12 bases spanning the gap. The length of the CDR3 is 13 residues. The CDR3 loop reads CASSPQGTYGYTF. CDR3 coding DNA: TGTGCCAGCAGCCCCCAGGGCACCTATGGCTACACCTTC.

The CDR3: CASSLDRMGAGELFF. Written as DNA, the CDR3 is TGCGCCAGCAGCCTGGACAGGATGGGTGCCGGGGAGCTGTTTTTT. This chain joins TRBV5-1 and TRBJ2-2; the match to TRBD1 covers 7 bases. CDR1 is SGHRS and CDR2 is YFSETQ in the germline V gene. The CDR3 sequence is 15 residues long. The J segment lost 6 bases and the V segment lost 4 bases, leaving 9 bases of the junction unmatched.

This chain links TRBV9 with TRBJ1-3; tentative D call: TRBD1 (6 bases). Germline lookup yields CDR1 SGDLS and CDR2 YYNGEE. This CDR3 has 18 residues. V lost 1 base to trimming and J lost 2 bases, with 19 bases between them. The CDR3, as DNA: TGTGCCAGCAGCGTAAACCCATCTACCACAGGGACTGGAAACACCATATATTTT. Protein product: CASSVNPSTTGTGNTIYF.

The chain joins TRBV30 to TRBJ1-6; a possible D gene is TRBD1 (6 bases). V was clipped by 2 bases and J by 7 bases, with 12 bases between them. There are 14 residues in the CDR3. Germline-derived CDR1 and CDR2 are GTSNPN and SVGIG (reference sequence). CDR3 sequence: CAWSLWTENSPLHF. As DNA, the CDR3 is TGTGCCTGGAGTCTCTGGACAGAAAATTCACCCCTCCACTTT.

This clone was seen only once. CDR3 sequence: CASSVEVGTGEQYF. The CDR3 DNA sequence: TGTGCCAGCAGCGTAGAAGTGGGAACGGGGGAGCAGTACTTC. This chain uses TRBV9 with TRBJ2-7; D may be TRBD2 (5 bases). Germline CDR1 reads SGDLS; CDR2 reads YYNGEE. V was clipped by 0 bases and J by 7 bases, with 14 bases between them. The CDR3 length is 14 residues. The full variable domain, in which reference TRBV9 and TRBJ2-7 provide the parts outside the CDR3, is DSGVTQTPKHLITATGQRVTLRCSPRSGDLSVYWYQQSLDQGLQFLIQYYNGEERAKGNILERFSAQQFPDLHSELNLSSLELGDSALYFCASSVEVGTGEQYFGPGTRLTVT.

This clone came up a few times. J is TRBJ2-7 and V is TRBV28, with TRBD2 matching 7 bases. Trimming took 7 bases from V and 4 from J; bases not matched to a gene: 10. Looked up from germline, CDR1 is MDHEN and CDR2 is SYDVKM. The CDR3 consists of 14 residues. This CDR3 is CASTRTRGEYEQYF. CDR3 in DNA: TGTGCCAGCACCCGGACTAGAGGCGAATACGAGCAGTACTTC.

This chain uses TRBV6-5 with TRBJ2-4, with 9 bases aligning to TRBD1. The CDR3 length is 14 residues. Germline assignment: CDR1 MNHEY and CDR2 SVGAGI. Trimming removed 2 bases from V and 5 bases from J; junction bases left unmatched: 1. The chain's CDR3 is CASSYGQGQNIQYF. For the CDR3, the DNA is TGTGCCAGCAGTTACGGACAGGGGCAAAACATTCAGTACTTC.

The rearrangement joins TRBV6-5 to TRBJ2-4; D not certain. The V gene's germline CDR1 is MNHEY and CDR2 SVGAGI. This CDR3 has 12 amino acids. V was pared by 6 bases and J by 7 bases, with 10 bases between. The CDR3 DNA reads TGTGCCAGCAGGGCTAACACGAACATTCAGTACTTC. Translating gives CASRANTNIQYF.

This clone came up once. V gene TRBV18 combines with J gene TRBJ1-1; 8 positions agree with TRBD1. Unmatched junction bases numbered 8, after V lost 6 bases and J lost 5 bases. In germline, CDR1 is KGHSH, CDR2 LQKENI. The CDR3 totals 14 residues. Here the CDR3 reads CASSQPGGRTEAFF. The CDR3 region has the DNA TGTGCCAGCTCTCAACCAGGGGGCAGGACTGAAGCTTTCTTT.

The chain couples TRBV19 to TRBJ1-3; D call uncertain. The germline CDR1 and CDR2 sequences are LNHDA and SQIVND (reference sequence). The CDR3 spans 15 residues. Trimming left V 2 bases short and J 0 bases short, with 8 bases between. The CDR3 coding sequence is TGTGCCAGTAGTATACGACAAAGCTCTGGAAACACCATATATTTT. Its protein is CASSIRQSSGNTIYF.

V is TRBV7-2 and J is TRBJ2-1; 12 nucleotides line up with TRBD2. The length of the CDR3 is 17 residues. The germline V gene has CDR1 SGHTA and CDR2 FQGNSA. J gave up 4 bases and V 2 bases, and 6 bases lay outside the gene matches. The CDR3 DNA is TGTGCCAGCAGCTTAAGGCCTAGCGGGGGGGCTTACAATGAGCAGTTCTTC. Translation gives CASSLRPSGGAYNEQFF. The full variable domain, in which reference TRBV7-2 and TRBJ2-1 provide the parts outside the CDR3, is GAGVSQSPSNKVTEKGKDVELRCDPISGHTALYWYRQSLGQGLEFLIYFQGNSAPDKSGLPSDRFSAERTGGSVSTLTIQRTQQEDSAVYLCASSLRPSGGAYNEQFFGPGTRLTVL.

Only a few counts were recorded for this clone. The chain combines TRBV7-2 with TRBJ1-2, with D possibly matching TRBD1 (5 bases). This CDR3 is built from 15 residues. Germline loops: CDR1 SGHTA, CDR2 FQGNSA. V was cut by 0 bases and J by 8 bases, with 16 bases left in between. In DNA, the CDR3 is TGTGCCAGCAGCTTAGCGACGGCCGGTCGGGGCGGCTACACCTTC. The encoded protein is CASSLATAGRGGYTF.

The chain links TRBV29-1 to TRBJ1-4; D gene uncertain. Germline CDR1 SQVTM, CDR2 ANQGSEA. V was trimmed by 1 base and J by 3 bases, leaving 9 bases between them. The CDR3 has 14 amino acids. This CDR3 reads CSVEGSLPNEKLFF. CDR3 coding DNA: TGCAGCGTTGAAGGTTCACTACCTAATGAAAAACTGTTTTTT.

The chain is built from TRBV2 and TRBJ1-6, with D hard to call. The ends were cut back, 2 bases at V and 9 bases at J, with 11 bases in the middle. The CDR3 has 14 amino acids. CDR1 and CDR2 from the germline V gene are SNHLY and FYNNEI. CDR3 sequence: CASSERLEGSPLHF. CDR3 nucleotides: TGTGCCAGCAGTGAACGTCTCGAGGGTTCACCCCTCCACTTT.

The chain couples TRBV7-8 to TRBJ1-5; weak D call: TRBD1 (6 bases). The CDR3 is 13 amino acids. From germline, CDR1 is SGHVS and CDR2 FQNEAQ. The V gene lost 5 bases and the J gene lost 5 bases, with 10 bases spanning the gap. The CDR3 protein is CASSLNRDQPQHF. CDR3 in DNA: TGTGCCAGCAGCCTAAACAGGGATCAGCCCCAGCATTTT.

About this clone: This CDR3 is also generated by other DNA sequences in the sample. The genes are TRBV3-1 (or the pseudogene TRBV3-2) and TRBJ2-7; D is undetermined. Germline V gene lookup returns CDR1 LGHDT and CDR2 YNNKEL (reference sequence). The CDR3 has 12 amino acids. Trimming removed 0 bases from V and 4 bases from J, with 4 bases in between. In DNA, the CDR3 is TGTGCCAGCAGCCAAGAGGGGTACGAGCAGTACTTC. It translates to CASSQEGYEQYF.

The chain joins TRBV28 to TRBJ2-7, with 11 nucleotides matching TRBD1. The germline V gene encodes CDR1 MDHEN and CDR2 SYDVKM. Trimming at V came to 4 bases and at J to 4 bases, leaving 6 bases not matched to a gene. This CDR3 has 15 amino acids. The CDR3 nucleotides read TGTGCCAGCAGTTCAGGGGGGACAGGGGGGTACGAGCAGTACTTC. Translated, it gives CASSSGGTGGYEQYF.

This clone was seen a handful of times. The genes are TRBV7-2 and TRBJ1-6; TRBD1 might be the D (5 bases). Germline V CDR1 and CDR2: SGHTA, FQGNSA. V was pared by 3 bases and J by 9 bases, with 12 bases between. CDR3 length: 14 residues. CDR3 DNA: TGTGCCAGCAGCTTGGCAGGGAGGAGTTCACCCCTCCACTTT. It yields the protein CASSLAGRSSPLHF.

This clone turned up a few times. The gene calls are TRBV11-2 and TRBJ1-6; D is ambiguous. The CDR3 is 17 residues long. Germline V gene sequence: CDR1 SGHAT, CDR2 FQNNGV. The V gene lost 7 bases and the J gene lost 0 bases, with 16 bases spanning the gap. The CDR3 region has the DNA TGTGCCAGCAACCAGGCGGCAGCGAGCTCCTATAATTCACCCCTCCACTTT. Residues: CASNQAAASSYNSPLHF.

The DNA of the CDR3 is TGTGCCAGCAGCTTAGTAGCTAGCGAAAGAGATACGCAGTATTTT. Translating gives CASSLVASERDTQYF. The V gene is TRBV7-9, the J gene TRBJ2-3; possibly TRBD2 for D (6 bases). The CDR3 has 15 residues. Trimming took off 1 base at V and 5 bases at J, with 13 bases between the two ends. CDR1 SEHNR and CDR2 FQNEAQ come from the germline V gene (reference sequence).

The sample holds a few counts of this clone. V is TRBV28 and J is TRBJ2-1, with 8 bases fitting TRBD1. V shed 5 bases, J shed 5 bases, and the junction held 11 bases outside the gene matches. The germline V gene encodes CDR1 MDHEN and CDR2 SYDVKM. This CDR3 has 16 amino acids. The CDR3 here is CASSTTGTGGHNEQFF. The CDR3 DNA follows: TGTGCCAGCAGTACTACAGGGACAGGTGGGCACAATGAGCAGTTCTTC.

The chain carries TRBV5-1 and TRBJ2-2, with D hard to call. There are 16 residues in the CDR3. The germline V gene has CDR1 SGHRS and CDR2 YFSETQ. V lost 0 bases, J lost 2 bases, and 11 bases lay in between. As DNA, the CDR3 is TGCGCCAGCAGCTTGGGTGGACGTCTTAACACCGGGGAGCTGTTTTTT. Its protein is CASSLGGRLNTGELFF.

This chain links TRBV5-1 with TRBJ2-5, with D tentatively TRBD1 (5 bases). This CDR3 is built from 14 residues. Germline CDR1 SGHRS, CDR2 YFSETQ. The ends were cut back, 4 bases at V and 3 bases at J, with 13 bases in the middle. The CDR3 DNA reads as TGCGCCAGCAGCACCGACAGCAGGAAAGAGACCCAGTACTTC. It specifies CASSTDSRKETQYF.